This T cell receptor (beta chain) was retrieved from a study of identical twins. Overall study results and limits: For monozygotic twins, models underestimated out-of-frame TCR alpha sharing. Researchers caution that invariant MAIT and iNKT cells could partly confound zero-insertion analyses.

Germline CDR1 and CDR2: MNHNS and SASEGT. CDR3 length: 15 amino acids. The ends were cut back, 6 bases at V and 1 base at J, with 13 bases in the middle. This clonotype was seen ten or more times. Antigen: not known. With template switching, a universal primer site was added, and the cDNA carried unique molecular identifiers. TCRdb passed the 5' RACE reads through MiXCR, listing each CDR3 protein once. The sample shows about 490,000 distinct CDR3 sequences, roughly 15% of them seen only once. These data are also associated with another study on yellow fever vaccine responses in identical twins.

Sequencing used CD4+ T cells sorted from blood. The chain recombines TRBV6-1 with TRBJ2-4, with D tentatively TRBD2 (7 bases). This TCR derives from a young woman in good health. The CDR3 is CASSRRGAAKNIQYF. The CDR3 DNA follows: TGTGCCAGCAGCCGTCGGGGGGCTGCCAAAAACATTCAGTACTTC.